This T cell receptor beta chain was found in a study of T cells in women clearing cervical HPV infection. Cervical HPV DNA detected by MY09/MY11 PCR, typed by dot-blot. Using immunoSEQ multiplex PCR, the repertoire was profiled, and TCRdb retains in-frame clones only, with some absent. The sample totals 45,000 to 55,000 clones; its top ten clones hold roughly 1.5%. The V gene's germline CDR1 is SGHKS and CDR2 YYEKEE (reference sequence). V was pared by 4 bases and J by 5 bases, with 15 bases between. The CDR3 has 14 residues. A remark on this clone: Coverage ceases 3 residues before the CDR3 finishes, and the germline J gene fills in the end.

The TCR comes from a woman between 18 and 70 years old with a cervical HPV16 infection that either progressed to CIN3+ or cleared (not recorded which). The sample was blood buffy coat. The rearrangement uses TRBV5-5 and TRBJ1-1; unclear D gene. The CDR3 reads CASSLERAKTEAFF. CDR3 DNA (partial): TGTGCCAGCAGCCTCGAGAGGGCCAAAACTGAA.